This TCR beta chain appears in the sequencing data of a study of PD-L1 blockade in urothelial cancer. Time point defined: pretreatment peripheral blood. Some clones are missing from TCRdb's copy, which holds only in-frame ones; the method was immunoSEQ multiplex PCR. This table has tens of thousands of clones, around 90% appearing once. This CDR3 has 16 residues. Germline V lookup: CDR1 SGDLS, CDR2 YYNGEE. Trimming removed 3 bases from V and 4 bases from J; junction bases left unmatched: 10. The sequencing here drew on PBMCs, taken around atezolizumab (anti-PD-L1) treatment. This clonotype was obtained from a man aged 60 to 75 with urothelial cancer. The chain couples TRBV9 to TRBJ2-3; 8 nucleotides agree with TRBD2. The CDR3 DNA reads as TGTGCCAGCAGCGACACGGGACTAGGTTTGGCAGATACGCAGTATTTT. As protein: CASSDTGLGLADTQYF.